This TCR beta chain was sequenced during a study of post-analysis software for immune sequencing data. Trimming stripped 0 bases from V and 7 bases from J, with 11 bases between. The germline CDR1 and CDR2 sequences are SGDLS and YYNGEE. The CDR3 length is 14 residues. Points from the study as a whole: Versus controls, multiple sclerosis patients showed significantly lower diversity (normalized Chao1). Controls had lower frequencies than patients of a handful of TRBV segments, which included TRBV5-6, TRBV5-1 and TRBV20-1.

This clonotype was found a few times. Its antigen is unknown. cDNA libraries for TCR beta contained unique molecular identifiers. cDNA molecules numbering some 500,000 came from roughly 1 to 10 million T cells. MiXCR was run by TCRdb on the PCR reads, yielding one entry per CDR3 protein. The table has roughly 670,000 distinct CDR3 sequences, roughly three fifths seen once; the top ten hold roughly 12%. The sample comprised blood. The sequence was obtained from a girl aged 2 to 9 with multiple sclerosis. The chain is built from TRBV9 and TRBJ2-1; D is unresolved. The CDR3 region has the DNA TGTGCCAGCAGCGTAGGCAGCCTTACTAATGAGCAGTTCTTC. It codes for CASSVGSLTNEQFF.